One and the same sample provided the 16 T cell receptor beta chains below, sequenced in a study of vaccination effects on CD4 cells after COVID-19. TCRdb keeps only in-frame clones here, not all; method: immunoSEQ multiplex PCR. The sample includes more than 50,000 clones, about 80% seen only once; the top ten take 0.8% to 1%. Under the ViraFEST assay, PBMC were stimulated with viral peptide pools so that antigen-specific CD4+ T cells expanded. Sequencing was performed afterwards. Investigators separated out CD4+ T cells once 9 to 11 days of culture had passed. Each participant was given two doses of one vaccine (BNT162b2 or mRNA-1273). Antigens of these TCRs are unknown. This specimen was CD4+ T cells from PBMCs cultured with HCoV-OC43 spike peptides, taken after COVID-19 vaccination. Subset noted: HCoV-OC43 spike overlapping peptide pool stimulation. These receptors all come from a human donor who received a COVID-19 vaccine.

The rearrangement joins TRBV15 to TRBJ1-6; 8 bases map to TRBD1. The germline V gene has CDR1 LNHNV and CDR2 YYDKDF (reference sequence). CDR3 length: 15 residues. V dropped 3 bases and J dropped 7; count of bases not matched to a gene: 5. The CDR3, as DNA: TGTGCCACCAGCAGCCACCGACAGGGGAATTCACCCCTCCACTTT. Protein sequence: CATSSHRQGNSPLHF.

The chain employs TRBV3-1 (or the pseudogene TRBV3-2) and TRBJ1-1; no clear D. Germline V gives CDR1 LGHDT, CDR2 YNNKEL (reference sequence). The CDR3 length is 12 residues. V gave up 3 bases and J gave up 0 bases, with 2 bases separating them. The CDR3, as DNA: TGTGCCAGCAGCCAGGTGAACACTGAAGCTTTCTTT. Translated: CASSQVNTEAFF.

The chain combines TRBV5-4 with TRBJ1-3, with D tentatively TRBD1 (5 bases). The ends were cut back, 4 bases at V and 3 bases at J, with 14 bases in the middle. The CDR3 runs 15 residues. CDR1 and CDR2 (germline): SGHNT, YYREEE (reference sequence). Here the CDR3 reads CASSQTGTGGNTIYF. As DNA, the CDR3 is TGTGCCAGCAGCCAGACCGGGACCGGTGGAAACACCATATATTTT.

The V gene is TRBV12-5, the J gene TRBJ2-1; 7 bases line up with TRBD1. V trimming: 2 bases; J trimming: 12 bases; junction bases outside the gene matches: 4. The CDR3 has 12 amino acids. Germline CDR1 and CDR2: LGHNT and FRNRAP. Here the CDR3 reads CASGLRGLGQFF. DNA of the CDR3: TGTGCTAGTGGTTTGAGGGGGCTAGGGCAGTTCTTC. Combining the CDR3 with reference TRBV12-5 and TRBJ2-1 gives the whole variable domain DARVTQTPRHKVTEMGQEVTMRCQPILGHNTVFWYRQTMMQGLELLAYFRNRAPLDDSGMPKDRFSAEMPDATLATLKIQPSEPRDSAVYFCASGLRGLGQFFGPGTRLTVL.

This chain links TRBV11-1 with TRBJ2-7; no reliable D call. The CDR3 runs to 12 residues. Germline CDR1 SGHAT, CDR2 FQDESV (reference sequence). V was cut by 5 bases and J by 0 bases, with 5 bases left in between. The CDR3 DNA reads as TGTGCCAGCAGCCGTAGCTCCTACGAGCAGTACGTC. Translation gives CASSRSSYEQYV.

J is TRBJ2-6 and V is TRBV15; the match to TRBD1 covers 9 bases. The V and J ends lost 1 base and 4 bases, in that order; junction bases with no gene match: 2. The CDR3 has 16 residues. Germline V lookup: CDR1 LNHNV, CDR2 YYDKDF (reference sequence). The CDR3 protein is CATSRGTGEGANVLTF. CDR3 coding DNA: TGTGCCACCAGCAGAGGGACAGGGGAAGGGGCCAACGTCCTGACTTTC.

The rearrangement uses TRBV2 and TRBJ2-7, with D unresolved. Germline loops: CDR1 SNHLY, CDR2 FYNNEI. Trimming pared 6 bases from V and 7 bases from J, leaving 13 bases between. This CDR3 has 12 amino acids. CDR3 sequence (DNA): TGTGCCAGCAGGATCGTCGGGTTTGAGCAGTACGTC. This gives the protein CASRIVGFEQYV.

This clone was seen just once. This rearrangement joins TRBV11-2 to TRBJ2-3; 9 nucleotides agree with TRBD2. The CDR3 is 16 amino acids. The J segment lost 4 bases and the V segment lost 5 bases, leaving 10 bases of the junction unmatched. Germline lookup yields CDR1 SGHAT and CDR2 FQNNGV. For the CDR3, the DNA is TGTGCCAGCAGCCCCAAGGGACTAGCCGGGGCAGATACGCAGTATTTT. This encodes CASSPKGLAGADTQYF.

This chain connects TRBV29-1 to TRBJ2-3; 16 nucleotides align to TRBD2. The CDR3 runs to 15 residues. CDR1 and CDR2 from the germline V gene are SQVTM and ANQGSEA. V dropped 6 bases and J dropped 4; count of bases not matched to a gene: 4. The CDR3 region has the DNA TGCAGCGTGGGGACTAGCGGGGGGGCCGCAGATACGCAGTATTTT. As protein: CSVGTSGGAADTQYF.

This clone appeared a few times. V and J are TRBV10-3 and TRBJ1-5, with a weak D call TRBD1 (5 bases). CDR3 length: 13 amino acids. From germline, CDR1 is ENHRY and CDR2 SYGVKD. The ends were cut back, 11 bases at V and 0 bases at J, with 11 bases in the middle. CDR3 nucleotide sequence: TGTGCCGTAGGGACTGATAGCAATCAGCCCCAGCATTTT. Protein sequence: CAVGTDSNQPQHF.

The rearrangement links TRBV6-1 to TRBJ1-5; D gene unclear. Germline loops: CDR1 MNHNS, CDR2 SASEGT. The CDR3 loop spans 14 amino acids. Trimming pared 3 bases from V and 3 bases from J, leaving 9 bases between. In DNA, the CDR3 is TGTGCCAGCAGTGATCAGACGGCCAATCAGCCCCAGCATTTT. Its protein product is CASSDQTANQPQHF.

The chain links TRBV5-1 to TRBJ2-3; D gene ambiguous. CDR3 size: 12 residues. Germline CDR1 is SGHRS and CDR2 is YFSETQ. V dropped 4 bases and J dropped 5 bases, with 8 bases sitting between them. CDR3 protein: CASSLHVDTQYF. The DNA of the CDR3 is TGCGCCAGCAGCCTTCACGTAGATACGCAGTATTTT.

The CDR3 sequence: CASSSAKPETGISYNEQFF. The CDR3, as DNA: TGTGCCAGCAGTTCCGCGAAGCCAGAGACAGGGATCTCCTACAATGAGCAGTTCTTC. The chain carries TRBV6-2 or TRBV6-3 and TRBJ2-1; TRBD1 agrees at 7 bases. Trimming took 4 bases from V and 0 from J; bases not matched to a gene: 15. Germline CDR1 and CDR2: MNHEY and SVGEGT. The CDR3 length is 19 residues.

Comment on this clone: Likely a read error: the CDR3 ends without its conserved phenylalanine or tryptophan. The limits of the CDR3 on the DNA are not certain, so only TCRdb's listed CDR3 is given. The V and J genes are TRBV23-1 and TRBJ1-2; TRBD1, the D gene given by the table, was not confirmed from the DNA. TRBV23-1 is an ORF, and what it does is uncertain. Both ends counted, the CDR3 spans 13 residues. CDR3: CASSSTGLSGCSS.

V gene TRBV6-4 combines with J gene TRBJ1-5; D unclear. Germline CDR1 is MRHNA and CDR2 is SNTAGT. The CDR3 sequence is 13 residues long. V was shortened by 11 bases and J by 5 bases, with 16 bases between the two germline ends. The CDR3 is CADSKGIDQPQHF. DNA for the CDR3: TGTGCCGACTCGAAGGGAATCGATCAGCCCCAGCATTTT.

This clone has only one observation. The rearrangement joins TRBV5-1 to TRBJ2-3, with D unresolved. V lost 0 bases, J lost 1 base, and 6 bases lay in between. The CDR3 length is 14 residues. Germline V lookup: CDR1 SGHRS, CDR2 YFSETQ. CDR3: CASSLDPGTDTQYF. CDR3 coding DNA: TGCGCCAGCAGCTTGGACCCTGGCACAGATACGCAGTATTTT.